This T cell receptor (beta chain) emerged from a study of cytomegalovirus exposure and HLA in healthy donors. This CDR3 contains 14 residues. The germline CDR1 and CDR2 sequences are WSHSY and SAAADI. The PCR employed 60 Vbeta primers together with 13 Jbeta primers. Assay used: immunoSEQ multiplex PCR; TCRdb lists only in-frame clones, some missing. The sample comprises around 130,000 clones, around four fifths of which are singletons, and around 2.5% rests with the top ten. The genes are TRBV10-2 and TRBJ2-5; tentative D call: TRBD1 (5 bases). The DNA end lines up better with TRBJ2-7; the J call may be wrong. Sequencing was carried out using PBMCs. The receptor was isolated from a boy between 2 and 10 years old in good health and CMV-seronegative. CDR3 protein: CASSGGTNSYEQYF. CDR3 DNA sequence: TGCGCCAGCAGTGGGGGCACCAACTCCTACGAGCAGTACTTC.